This entry is about one TCR beta chain. These data belong to a study of OX40 agonist ivuxolimab in advanced cancers. The table came from immunoSEQ multiplex PCR; TCRdb's copy has only in-frame clones and leaves some out. In the table there are approximately 69,000 clones, around 89% of which are singletons. Sequences were derived from CD4+ or CD8+ T cells sorted from blood, sampled in a trial of the OX40 agonist ivuxolimab. This TCR came from an adult with an advanced solid tumor such as melanoma, head and neck, liver or kidney cancer.

CDR3 nucleotides: TGTGCCTGGAGCCAAACTACGGGTAGTTCACCCCTCCACTTT. Its translation is CAWSQTTGSSPLHF. The chain couples TRBV30 to TRBJ1-6, with D unresolved. Germline V gene lookup returns CDR1 GTSNPN and CDR2 SVGIG (reference sequence). Trimming shortened V by 3 bases and J by 9 bases, and 15 bases separated the two germline ends. The CDR3 consists of 14 residues.